This T cell receptor beta chain was recorded in a study of blood T cell repertoires in COVID-19 (dated by TCRdb to 2018 to 2021). About the investigation overall: The collaborator samples originated in the United States, Italy and Spain and spanned the acute and convalescent phases of COVID-19. Nearly every sample came with metadata listing a de-identified subject ID, COVID-19 status, age in years and sex. The material from the prospective study consisted of cDNA or gDNA derived from T cells, B-cell-depleted T cells, or PBMCs. Where available, HLA class I and class II types were taken from metadata supplied by the sample provider and were not determined by assay-based typing. Samples were obtained from the ongoing ImmuneRACE study (first 160 participants) and from about 1,300 subjects provided by 6 global collaborators. The repertoires were made available in a free public database intended to serve as a resource for research on the immune response to SARS-CoV-2. Subjects who had been exposed to COVID-19, were actively infected with it, or had recovered from it provided the deeply sampled blood TCRbeta repertoires that made up the dataset.

Turning to this clone: Its antigen is currently not known. Base quality data are lacking; no much larger clone is found one base away.

What the research found in general, with its limitations: The amount of clinical and demographic metadata varied by source and participant and was provided uncurated.

Including the terminal cysteine and phenylalanine, the CDR3 comprises 12 residues. CDR3 DNA is the only sequence kept; it has 36 bases, read in frame from the first base. Via the germline V gene, CDR1 is SGHRS and CDR2 YFSETQ. Cut back by 5 bases and 15 bases, the V and J ends lie 18 bases apart. The immunoSEQ Assay, a bias-controlled multiplex PCR, was used to amplify TCRbeta CDR3 regions from genomic DNA. The authors processed their data as follows. The number of nucleated cells in each sample was estimated by amplification of reference gene primers within the assay. To quantify the absolute abundance of each unique TCRbeta CDR3 rearrangement, sequence reads were collapsed and filtered. Productive Simpson clonality was computed per sample as the square root of Simpson's diversity index over productive rearrangements. Sourced from immuneACCESS, this table was stored by TCRdb with only in-frame sequences that have V and J called. A share of the clones is absent; for the studies checked, an unresolved V gene accounts for under half, and the remainder has no known explanation. V, J and clone size were drawn from that table, and D and trimming were deduced from the DNA. This sample comprises under 250,000 clones, 86% of them detected only once. The ten largest clones add up to 5.5% to 6% of the sample.

One collaborating source in Seattle enrolled patients while the patients were actively infected and followed the patients over time throughout the course of disease. Collaborating institutions collected whole blood in K2EDTA tubes following their own protocols. Collaborator samples were shipped for TCRbeta analysis as frozen whole blood, isolated PBMCs, or DNA extracted from either sample type. The source of this sequence is a woman of 80 years or more with COVID-19, enrolled during active disease. The V gene is TRBV5-1 and the J gene is TRBJ2-1, with a weak D call of TRBD2 (6 bases match). The sequenced material came from peripheral blood. The nucleotide sequence is TGCGCCAGCAGAGATTCGGGGGAGATTCTGTTCTTC. Translation gives CASRDSGEILFF.